This is a list of T cell receptor beta chains from one sample in a study of T-cell memory formation after mild COVID-19. One entry per CDR3 protein results from TCRdb running MiXCR on the 5' RACE reads. This sample carries about 340,000 distinct CDR3 sequences, around 21% of them seen once, and the ten largest clones take around 13%. The sequenced sample consisted of PBMCs or a T cell subset sorted from them (not recorded which). The receptors were gathered from an adult woman who had mild COVID-19 (a few samples of this study predate the infection). Cell type and time point are not known. CDR3s include the opening cysteine and the closing phenylalanine or tryptophan. The D gene is left open where the match is weak. A row's size may be missing; if present it is once, few, many or a size class.

D gene: .; clone size: few; V gene: TRBV6-5; J gene: TRBJ1-6; CDR3 DNA: TGTGCCAGCAAAGCCCCCACCGGGCCCCGCCACTTT; CDR3 protein: CASKAPTGPRHF
D gene: TRBD2; clone size: .; V gene: TRBV6-5; J gene: TRBJ2-2; CDR3 DNA: TGTGCCAGCAGGGCTAGCGGGGCCGGGGAGCTGTTTTTT; CDR3 protein: CASRASGAGELFF
D gene: .; clone size: .; V gene: TRBV3-1; J gene: TRBJ1-2; CDR3 DNA: TGTGCCAGCAGCCAAGATGGGGGTTTGCGGGGCTACACCTTC; CDR3 protein: CASSQDGGLRGYTF
D gene: .; clone size: .; V gene: TRBV6-1; J gene: TRBJ2-7; CDR3 DNA: TGTGCCAGCAAGGCGCAGTTGGGTTTCTACGAGCAGTACTTC; CDR3 protein: CASKAQLGFYEQYF
D gene: TRBD1; clone size: .; V gene: TRBV29-1; J gene: TRBJ1-5; CDR3 DNA: TGCAGCGTAGCGGGACAGGCAAGCAATCAGCCCCAGCATTTT; CDR3 protein: CSVAGQASNQPQHF
D gene: .; clone size: .; V gene: TRBV7-9; J gene: TRBJ1-1; CDR3 DNA: TGTGCCAGCAGCTCCGGACTGCTGAACACTGAAGCTTTCTTT; CDR3 protein: CASSSGLLNTEAFF
D gene: TRBD2; clone size: few; V gene: TRBV7-9; J gene: TRBJ2-7; CDR3 DNA: TGTGCCAGCAGCTTAAGGGTCGGCGGGAGAGGGGCATACGAGCAGTACTTC; CDR3 protein: CASSLRVGGRGAYEQYF
D gene: .; clone size: .; V gene: TRBV4-2; J gene: TRBJ2-3; CDR3 DNA: TGTGCCAGCAGCCCGGACAGCAGCACAGATACGCAGTATTTT; CDR3 protein: CASSPDSSTDTQYF
D gene: TRBD2; clone size: .; V gene: TRBV5-1; J gene: TRBJ2-1; CDR3 DNA: TGCGCCAGCAGCAAAGCGGGAGGGGGCAATGAGCAGTTCTTC; CDR3 protein: CASSKAGGGNEQFF
D gene: .; clone size: few; V gene: TRBV3-1; J gene: TRBJ2-5; CDR3 DNA: TGTGCCAGCAGCCACCCACTAGGAAAGACCCAGTACTTC; CDR3 protein: CASSHPLGKTQYF
D gene: TRBD1; clone size: few; V gene: TRBV5-1; J gene: TRBJ1-2; CDR3 DNA: TGCGCCAGCGCACCCACAGGGGGGAAAACGGGTGGCTACACCTTC; CDR3 protein: CASAPTGGKTGGYTF
D gene: .; clone size: many; V gene: TRBV4-3; J gene: TRBJ2-1; CDR3 DNA: TGCGCCAGCAGCCAAGTTCTCCGGGACAATGAGCAGTTCTTC; CDR3 protein: CASSQVLRDNEQFF
D gene: TRBD2; clone size: few; V gene: TRBV9; J gene: TRBJ2-3; CDR3 DNA: TGTGCCAGCAGCGTAGGACTAGCGGACCTCACAGATACGCAGTATTTT; CDR3 protein: CASSVGLADLTDTQYF
D gene: .; clone size: .; V gene: TRBV7-9; J gene: TRBJ2-7; CDR3 DNA: TGTGCCAGCAGCACAGGGCCTGGCGAGCAGTACTTC; CDR3 protein: CASSTGPGEQYF
D gene: .; clone size: few; V gene: TRBV6-2/TRBV6-3; J gene: TRBJ2-7; CDR3 DNA: TGTGCCAGCAGTGACCTCGACGAGCAGTACTTC; CDR3 protein: CASSDLDEQYF
D gene: TRBD2; clone size: .; V gene: TRBV2; J gene: TRBJ2-1; CDR3 DNA: TGTGCCAGCAGTGAACGACTAGCGGGAGTAAATGAGCAGTTCTTC; CDR3 protein: CASSERLAGVNEQFF
D gene: TRBD2; clone size: .; V gene: TRBV15; J gene: TRBJ2-3; CDR3 DNA: TGTGCCACCAGAGCGGGGGAGAGCACAGATACGCAGTATTTT; CDR3 protein: CATRAGESTDTQYF